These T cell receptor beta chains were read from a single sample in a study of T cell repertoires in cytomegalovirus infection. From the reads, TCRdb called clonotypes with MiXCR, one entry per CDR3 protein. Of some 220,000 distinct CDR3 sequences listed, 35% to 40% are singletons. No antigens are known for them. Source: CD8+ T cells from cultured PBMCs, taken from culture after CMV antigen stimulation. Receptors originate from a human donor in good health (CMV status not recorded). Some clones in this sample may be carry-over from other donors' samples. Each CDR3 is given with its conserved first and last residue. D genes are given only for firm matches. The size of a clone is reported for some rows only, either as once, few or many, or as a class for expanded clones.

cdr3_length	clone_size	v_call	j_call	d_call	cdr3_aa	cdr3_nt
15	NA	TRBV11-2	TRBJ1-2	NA	CASSLEAGGAYGYTF	TGTGCCAGCAGCTTAGAAGCTGGGGGGGCCTATGGCTACACCTTC
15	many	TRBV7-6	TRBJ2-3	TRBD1	CASSLSQGGTDTQYF	TGTGCCAGCAGCTTATCACAGGGGGGCACAGATACGCAGTATTTT
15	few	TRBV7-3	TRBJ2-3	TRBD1	CASSLTGVSTDTQYF	TGTGCCAGCAGCTTGACAGGGGTTAGCACAGATACGCAGTATTTT
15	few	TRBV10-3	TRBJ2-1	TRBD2	CAIRSRGSGENEQFF	TGTGCCATCAGATCACGTGGAAGCGGGGAAAATGAGCAGTTCTTC
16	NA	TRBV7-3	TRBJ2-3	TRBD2	CASSPGTSAQRDTQYF	TGTGCCAGCAGCCCTGGGACTAGCGCCCAGCGGGATACGCAGTATTTT
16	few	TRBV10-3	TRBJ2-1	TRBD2	CAISGRAPRSANEQFF	TGTGCCATCAGCGGGAGGGCCCCGCGTTCGGCTAATGAGCAGTTCTTC
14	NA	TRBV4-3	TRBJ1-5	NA	CASSPSGTGEPQHF	TGCGCCAGCAGCCCCTCCGGGACGGGCGAGCCCCAGCATTTT
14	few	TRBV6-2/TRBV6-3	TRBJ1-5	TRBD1	CASRRDSVYQPQHF	TGTGCCAGCAGAAGGGACAGCGTATATCAGCCCCAGCATTTT
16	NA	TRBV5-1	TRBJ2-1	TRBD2	CARLPYREGFLNEQFF	TGCGCCAGATTGCCCTACCGGGAGGGCTTCCTGAATGAGCAGTTCTTC
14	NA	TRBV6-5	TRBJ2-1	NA	CASSYVRARDEQFF	TGTGCCAGCAGTTACGTTCGGGCGCGTGATGAGCAGTTCTTC
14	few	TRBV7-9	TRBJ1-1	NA	CASSRNVVNTEAFF	TGTGCCAGCAGCCGAAATGTGGTGAACACTGAAGCTTTCTTT
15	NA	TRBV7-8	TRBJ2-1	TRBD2	CASSLRRGMYNEQFF	TGTGCCAGCAGCTTAAGGCGGGGGATGTACAATGAGCAGTTCTTC
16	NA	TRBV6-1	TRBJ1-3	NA	CASLSPAEGSGNTIYF	TGTGCCAGCCTTTCTCCCGCAGAGGGCTCTGGAAACACCATATATTTT
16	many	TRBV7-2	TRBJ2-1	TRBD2	CASSLGRAGAYNEQFF	TGTGCCAGCAGCTTAGGCCGGGCGGGAGCCTACAATGAGCAGTTCTTC
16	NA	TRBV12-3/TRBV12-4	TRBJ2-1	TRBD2	CASSLVLAGLYNEQFF	TGTGCCAGCAGTTTAGTTTTAGCGGGCCTCTACAATGAGCAGTTCTTC
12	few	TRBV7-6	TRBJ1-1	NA	CASSSGYTEAFF	TGTGCCAGCAGCTCCGGGTACACTGAAGCTTTCTTT
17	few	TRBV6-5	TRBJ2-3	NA	CASSYSRQAPYTDTQYF	TGTGCCAGCAGTTACTCGAGACAGGCTCCCTACACAGATACGCAGTATTTT
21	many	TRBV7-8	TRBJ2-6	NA	CASSLVRQAAYLSSGANVLTF	TGTGCCAGCAGCTTAGTTCGGCAGGCGGCCTACCTAAGCTCTGGGGCCAACGTCCTGACTTTC
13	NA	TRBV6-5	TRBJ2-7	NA	CASSYVAFDEQYF	TGTGCCAGCAGTTATGTGGCGTTCGACGAGCAGTACTTC
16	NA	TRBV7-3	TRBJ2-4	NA	CASSLYGDRQPNIQYF	TGTGCCAGCAGCTTATACGGCGATCGGCAGCCAAACATTCAGTACTTC
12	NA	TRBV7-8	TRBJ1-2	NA	CASSDDRYGYTF	TGTGCCAGCAGCGACGATCGGTATGGCTACACCTTC
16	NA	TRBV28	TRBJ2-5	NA	CASSSPRDRYSRTQYF	TGTGCCAGCAGTTCCCCCCGGGACCGTTATTCGAGGACCCAGTACTTC
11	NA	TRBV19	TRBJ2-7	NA	CASLGTYEQYF	TGTGCCAGCTTAGGGACCTACGAGCAGTACTTC
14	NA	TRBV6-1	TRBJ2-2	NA	CASSEDRGTGELFF	TGTGCCAGCAGTGAAGATCGGGGGACCGGGGAGCTGTTTTTT
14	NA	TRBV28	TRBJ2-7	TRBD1	CASSLDRGVFEQYF	TGTGCCAGCAGTCTGGACAGGGGTGTATTCGAGCAGTACTTC
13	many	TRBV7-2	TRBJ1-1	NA	CASSPRDRWEAFF	TGTGCCAGCAGCCCCCGGGACCGGTGGGAAGCTTTCTTT
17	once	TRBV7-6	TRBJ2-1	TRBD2	CASSRTAPGGMYNEQFF	TGTGCCAGCAGCCGAACCGCCCCGGGGGGGATGTACAATGAGCAGTTCTTC
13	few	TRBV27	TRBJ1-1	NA	CASRLTKRGEAFF	TGTGCCAGCAGGCTTACTAAACGAGGCGAAGCTTTCTTT
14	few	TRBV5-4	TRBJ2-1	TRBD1	CASSWTGEGIEQFF	TGTGCCAGCAGCTGGACAGGGGAAGGCATCGAGCAGTTCTTC
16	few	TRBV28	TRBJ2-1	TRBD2	CASSLLGGTSYNEQFF	TGTGCCAGCAGTTTATTGGGGGGGACCTCCTACAATGAGCAGTTCTTC
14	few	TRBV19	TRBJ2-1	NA	CASSIDISYNEQFF	TGTGCCAGTAGTATAGATATTTCCTACAATGAGCAGTTCTTC
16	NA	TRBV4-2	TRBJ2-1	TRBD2	CASSQLAGGLGNEQFF	TGTGCCAGCAGCCAATTAGCGGGAGGATTGGGCAATGAGCAGTTCTTC
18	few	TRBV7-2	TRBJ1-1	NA	CASSLGPYGTMKGDEAFF	TGTGCCAGCAGCTTAGGTCCTTACGGAACCATGAAAGGGGATGAAGCTTTCTTT
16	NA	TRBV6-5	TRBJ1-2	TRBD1	CASSYSSGQIFYGYTF	TGTGCCAGCAGTTACTCATCGGGACAGATTTTCTATGGCTACACCTTC
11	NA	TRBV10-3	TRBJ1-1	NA	CAIRMNTEAFF	TGTGCCATCAGGATGAACACTGAAGCTTTCTTT
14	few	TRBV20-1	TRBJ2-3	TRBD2	CSPNLAGITDTQYF	TGCAGCCCTAACCTAGCGGGAATCACAGATACGCAGTATTTT
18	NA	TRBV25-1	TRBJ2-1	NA	CASSERDSTTLGVNEQFF	TGTGCCAGCAGTGAGCGGGACTCCACGACCCTAGGAGTCAATGAGCAGTTCTTC
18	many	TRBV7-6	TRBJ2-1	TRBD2	CASRPGSGRGRDYNEQFF	TGTGCCAGCAGACCGGGATCGGGGAGGGGACGGGACTACAATGAGCAGTTCTTC
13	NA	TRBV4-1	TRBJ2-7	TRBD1	CASSPLGTAEQYF	TGCGCCAGCAGCCCCCTGGGGACAGCCGAGCAGTACTTC
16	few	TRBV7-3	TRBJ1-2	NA	CASSEVLQGVTYGYTF	TGTGCCAGCTCTGAAGTTTTACAAGGGGTTACCTATGGCTACACCTTC
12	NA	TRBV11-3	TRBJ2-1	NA	CASSKTYNEQFF	TGTGCCAGCAGCAAGACCTACAATGAGCAGTTCTTC
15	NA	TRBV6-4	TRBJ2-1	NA	CARSDSAGSYNEQFF	TGTGCCAGAAGTGACTCAGCGGGCTCCTACAATGAGCAGTTCTTC
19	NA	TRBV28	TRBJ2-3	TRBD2	CASSDQGAGEGRVTDTQYF	TGTGCCAGCAGTGATCAGGGAGCCGGGGAGGGGAGGGTCACAGATACGCAGTATTTT
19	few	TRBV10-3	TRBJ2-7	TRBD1	CAISESSPSAGTGTSEQYF	TGTGCCATCAGTGAGTCGAGTCCATCCGCCGGGACAGGGACCTCCGAGCAGTACTTC
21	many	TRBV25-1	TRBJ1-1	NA	CASSDSPFSPGLLRLNTEAFF	TGTGCCAGCAGTGATTCCCCTTTTTCCCCGGGACTACTTCGGCTGAACACTGAAGCTTTCTTT
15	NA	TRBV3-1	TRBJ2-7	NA	CASSQARGHSYEQYF	TGTGCCAGCAGCCAAGCGCGGGGACACTCTTACGAGCAGTACTTC
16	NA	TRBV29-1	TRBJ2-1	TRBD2	CSVDGLAGTTYNEQFF	TGCAGCGTTGATGGACTAGCGGGAACGACCTACAATGAGCAGTTCTTC
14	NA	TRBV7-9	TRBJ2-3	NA	CASSSAGKTDTQYF	TGTGCCAGCAGCTCCGCCGGGAAAACAGATACGCAGTATTTT